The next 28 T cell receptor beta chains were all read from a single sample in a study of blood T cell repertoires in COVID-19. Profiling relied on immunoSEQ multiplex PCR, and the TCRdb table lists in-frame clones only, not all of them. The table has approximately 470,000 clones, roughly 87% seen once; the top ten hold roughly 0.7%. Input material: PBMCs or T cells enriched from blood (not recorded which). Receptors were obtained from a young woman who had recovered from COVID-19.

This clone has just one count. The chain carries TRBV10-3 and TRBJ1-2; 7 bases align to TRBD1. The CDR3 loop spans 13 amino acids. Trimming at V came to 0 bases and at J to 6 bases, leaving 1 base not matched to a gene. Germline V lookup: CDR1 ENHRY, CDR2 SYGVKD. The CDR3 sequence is CAISESTGNGYTF. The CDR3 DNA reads TGTGCCATCAGTGAGTCGACAGGGAATGGCTACACCTTC.

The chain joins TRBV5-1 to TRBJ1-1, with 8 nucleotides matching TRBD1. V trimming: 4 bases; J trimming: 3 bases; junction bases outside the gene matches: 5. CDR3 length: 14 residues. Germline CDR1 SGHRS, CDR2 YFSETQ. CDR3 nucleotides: TGCGCCAGCAGCAAGACAGGGGCGGACACTGAAGCTTTCTTT. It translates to CASSKTGADTEAFF.

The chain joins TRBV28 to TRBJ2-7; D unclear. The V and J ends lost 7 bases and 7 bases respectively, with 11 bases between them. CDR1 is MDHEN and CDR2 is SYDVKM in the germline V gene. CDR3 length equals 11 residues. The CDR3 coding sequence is TGTGCCAGCATGAGGAGTGGAGAGCAGTACTTC. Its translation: CASMRSGEQYF.

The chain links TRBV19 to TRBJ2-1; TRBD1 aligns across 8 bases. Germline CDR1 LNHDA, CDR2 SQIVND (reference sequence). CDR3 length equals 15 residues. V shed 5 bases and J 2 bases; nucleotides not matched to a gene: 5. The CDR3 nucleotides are TGTGCCAGTAGTCCTACAGGGGGGCCCTACAATGAGCAGTTCTTC. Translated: CASSPTGGPYNEQFF.

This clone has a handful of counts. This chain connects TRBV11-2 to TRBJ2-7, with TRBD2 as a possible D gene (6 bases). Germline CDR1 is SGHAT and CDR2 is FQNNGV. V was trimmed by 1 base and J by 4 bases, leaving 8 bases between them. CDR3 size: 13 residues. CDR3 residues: CASSLVAGYEQYF. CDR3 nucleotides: TGTGCCAGCAGCTTAGTGGCGGGGTACGAGCAGTACTTC.

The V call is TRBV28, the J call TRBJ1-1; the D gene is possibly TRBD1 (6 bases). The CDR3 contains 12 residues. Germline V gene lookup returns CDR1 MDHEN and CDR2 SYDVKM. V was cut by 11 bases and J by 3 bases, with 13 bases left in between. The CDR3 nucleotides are TGTGCCTCAGGGGCTAGGGACACTGAAGCTTTCTTT. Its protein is CASGARDTEAFF.

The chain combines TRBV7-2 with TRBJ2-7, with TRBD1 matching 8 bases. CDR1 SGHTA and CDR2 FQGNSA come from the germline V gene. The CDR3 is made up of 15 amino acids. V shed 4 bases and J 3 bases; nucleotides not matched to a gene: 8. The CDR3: CASSSAGTGYYEQYF. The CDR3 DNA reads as TGTGCCAGCAGCTCCGCCGGGACAGGATACTACGAGCAGTACTTC.

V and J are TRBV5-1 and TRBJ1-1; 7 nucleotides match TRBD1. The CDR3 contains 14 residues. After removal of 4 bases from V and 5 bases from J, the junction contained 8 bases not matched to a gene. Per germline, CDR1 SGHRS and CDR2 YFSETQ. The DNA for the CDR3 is TGCGCCAGCAGCGCCGACAGGGCGGGGACTGAAGCTTTCTTT. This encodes CASSADRAGTEAFF.

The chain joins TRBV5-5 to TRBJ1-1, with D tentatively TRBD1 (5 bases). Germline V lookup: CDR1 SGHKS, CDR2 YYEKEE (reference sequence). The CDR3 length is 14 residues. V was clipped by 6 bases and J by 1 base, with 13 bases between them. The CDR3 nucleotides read TGTGCCAGCACCCCCGACAGTTCGAACACTGAAGCTTTCTTT. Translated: CASTPDSSNTEAFF.

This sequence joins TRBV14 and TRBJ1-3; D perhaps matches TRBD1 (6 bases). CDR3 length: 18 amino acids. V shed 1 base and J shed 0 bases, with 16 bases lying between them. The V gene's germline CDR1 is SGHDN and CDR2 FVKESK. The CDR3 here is CASSQVGSTGYSGNTIYF. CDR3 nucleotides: TGTGCCAGCAGCCAAGTTGGATCCACAGGGTACTCTGGAAACACCATATATTTT.

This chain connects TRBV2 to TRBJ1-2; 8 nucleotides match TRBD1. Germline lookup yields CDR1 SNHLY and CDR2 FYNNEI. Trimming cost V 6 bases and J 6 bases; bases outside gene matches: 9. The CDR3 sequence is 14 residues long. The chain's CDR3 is CASRGGTGQDGYTF. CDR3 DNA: TGTGCCAGCAGGGGAGGGACAGGACAAGATGGCTACACCTTC.

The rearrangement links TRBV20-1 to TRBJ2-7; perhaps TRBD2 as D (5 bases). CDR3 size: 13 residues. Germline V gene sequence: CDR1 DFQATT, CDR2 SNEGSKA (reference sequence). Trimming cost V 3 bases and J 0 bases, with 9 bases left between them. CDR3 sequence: CSASLAYSYEQYF. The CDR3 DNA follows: TGCAGTGCTAGTCTAGCTTACTCCTACGAGCAGTACTTC.

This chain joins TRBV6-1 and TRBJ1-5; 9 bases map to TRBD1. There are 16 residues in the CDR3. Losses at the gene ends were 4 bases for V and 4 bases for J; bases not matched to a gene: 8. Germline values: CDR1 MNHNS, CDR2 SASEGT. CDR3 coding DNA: TGTGCCAGCAGTGCCCCCCTGGGACAGGGTAATCAGCCCCAGCATTTT. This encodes CASSAPLGQGNQPQHF.

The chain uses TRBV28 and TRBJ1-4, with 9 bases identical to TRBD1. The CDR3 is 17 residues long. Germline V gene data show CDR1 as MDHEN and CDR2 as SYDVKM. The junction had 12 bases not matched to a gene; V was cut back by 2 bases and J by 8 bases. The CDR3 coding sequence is TGTGCCAGCAGTTTAATGGCCCTCGGGACAGGGAAAGAAAAACTGTTTTTT. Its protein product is CASSLMALGTGKEKLFF.

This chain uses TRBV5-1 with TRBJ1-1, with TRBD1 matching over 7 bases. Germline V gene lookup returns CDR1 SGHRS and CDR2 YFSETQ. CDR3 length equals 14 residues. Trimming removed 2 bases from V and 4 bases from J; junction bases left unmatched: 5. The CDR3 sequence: CASSFDRVGTEAFF. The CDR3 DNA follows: TGCGCCAGCAGCTTCGACAGGGTTGGCACTGAAGCTTTCTTT.

This CDR3 is CAWSVRRGIGGNQPQHF. The CDR3 DNA follows: TGTGCCTGGAGTGTACGGAGAGGGATTGGGGGCAATCAGCCCCAGCATTTT. The chain couples TRBV30 to TRBJ1-5; no clear D. Germline V CDR1 and CDR2: GTSNPN, SVGIG (reference sequence). The germline V and J ends were trimmed by 0 bases and 2 bases, with 17 bases remaining between them. CDR3 size: 17 residues.

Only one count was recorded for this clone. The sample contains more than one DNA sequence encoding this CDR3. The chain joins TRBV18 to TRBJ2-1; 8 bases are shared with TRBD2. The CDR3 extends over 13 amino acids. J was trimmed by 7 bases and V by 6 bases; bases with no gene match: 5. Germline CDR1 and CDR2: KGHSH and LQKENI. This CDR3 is CASSQSGGNEQFF. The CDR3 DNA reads TGTGCCAGCTCTCAATCGGGGGGGAATGAGCAGTTCTTC.

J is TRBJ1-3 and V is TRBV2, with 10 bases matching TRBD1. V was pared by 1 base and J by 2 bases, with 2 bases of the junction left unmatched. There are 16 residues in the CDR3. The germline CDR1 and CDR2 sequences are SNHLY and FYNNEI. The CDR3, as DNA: TGTGCCAGCAGTGAAGGACAGGGGGCTGCTGGAAACACCATATATTTT. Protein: CASSEGQGAAGNTIYF. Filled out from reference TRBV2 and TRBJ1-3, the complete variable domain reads EPEVTQTPSHQVTQMGQEVILRCVPISNHLYFYWYRQILGQKVEFLVSFYNNEISEKSEIFDDQFSVERPDGSNFTLKIRSTKLEDSAMYFCASSEGQGAAGNTIYFGEGSWLTVV.

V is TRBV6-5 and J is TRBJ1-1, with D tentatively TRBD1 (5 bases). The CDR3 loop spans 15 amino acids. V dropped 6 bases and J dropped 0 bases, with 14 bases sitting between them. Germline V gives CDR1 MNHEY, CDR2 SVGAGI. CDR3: CASSPGGPLNTEAFF. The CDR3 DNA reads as TGTGCCAGCAGCCCGGGGGGTCCTTTGAACACTGAAGCTTTCTTT.

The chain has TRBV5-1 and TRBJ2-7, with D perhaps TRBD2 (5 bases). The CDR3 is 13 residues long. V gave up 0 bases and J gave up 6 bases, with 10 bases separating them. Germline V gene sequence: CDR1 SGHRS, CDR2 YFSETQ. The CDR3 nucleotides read TGCGCCAGCAGCTTGGGAGGGCGTCTCGAGCAGTACTTC. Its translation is CASSLGGRLEQYF. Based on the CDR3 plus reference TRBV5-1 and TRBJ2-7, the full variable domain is KAGVTQTPRYLIKTRGQQVTLSCSPISGHRSVSWYQQTPGQGLQFLFEYFSETQRNKGNFPGRFSGRQFSNSRSEMNVSTLELGDSALYLCASSLGGRLEQYFGPGTRLTVT.

The CDR3 nucleotides read TGTGCCAGCAGCTTGGGGGGCGCCGGGGAGCTGTTTTTT. Its translation: CASSLGGAGELFF. This chain connects TRBV5-4 to TRBJ2-2; D perhaps matches TRBD1 (5 bases). The CDR3 covers 13 residues. CDR1 is SGHNT, CDR2 YYREEE, per germline (reference sequence). The ends were cut back, 0 bases at V and 6 bases at J, with 6 bases in the middle.

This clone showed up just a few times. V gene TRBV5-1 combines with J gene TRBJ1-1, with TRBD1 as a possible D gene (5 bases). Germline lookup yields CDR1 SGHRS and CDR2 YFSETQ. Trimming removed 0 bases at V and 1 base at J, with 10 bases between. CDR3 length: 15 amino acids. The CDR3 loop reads CASSLEDTANTEAFF. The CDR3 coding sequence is TGCGCCAGCAGCTTGGAGGACACGGCGAACACTGAAGCTTTCTTT.

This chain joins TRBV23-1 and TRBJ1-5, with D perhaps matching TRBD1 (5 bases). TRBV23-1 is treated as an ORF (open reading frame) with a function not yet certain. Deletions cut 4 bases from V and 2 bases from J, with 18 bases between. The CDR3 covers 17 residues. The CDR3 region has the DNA TGCGCCAGCAGTCGCCCCCCCCAGGGAATTGGCAATCAGCCCCAGCATTTT. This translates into CASSRPPQGIGNQPQHF.

The CDR3 DNA follows: TGTGCTAGTGGTTTGGTATATCAGGCCTCTGGGGCCAACGTCCTGACTTTC. Translated: CASGLVYQASGANVLTF. The V and J genes are TRBV12-5 and TRBJ2-6; D is uncertain. From germline, CDR1 is LGHNT and CDR2 FRNRAP. The V end lost 0 bases, the J end lost 0 bases, and 9 bases lay between the germline ends. This CDR3 is built from 17 residues.

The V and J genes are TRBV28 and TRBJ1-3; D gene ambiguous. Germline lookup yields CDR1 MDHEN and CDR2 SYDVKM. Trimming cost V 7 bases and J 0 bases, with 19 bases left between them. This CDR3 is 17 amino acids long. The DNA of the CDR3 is TGTGCCAGCACAAACACAGAAGTTACTTTCTCTGGAAACACCATATATTTT. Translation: CASTNTEVTFSGNTIYF.

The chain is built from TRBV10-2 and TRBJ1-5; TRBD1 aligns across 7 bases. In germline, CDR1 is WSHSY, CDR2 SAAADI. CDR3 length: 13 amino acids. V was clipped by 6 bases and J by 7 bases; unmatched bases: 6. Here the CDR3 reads CASRGQPNQPQHF. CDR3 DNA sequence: TGCGCCAGCAGGGGACAGCCTAACCAGCCCCAGCATTTT.

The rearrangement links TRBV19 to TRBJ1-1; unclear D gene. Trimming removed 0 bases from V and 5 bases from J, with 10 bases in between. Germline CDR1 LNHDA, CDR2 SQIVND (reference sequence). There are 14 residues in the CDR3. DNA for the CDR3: TGTGCCAGTAGTATAGACTCGAGAGGGACTGAAGCTTTCTTT. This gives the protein CASSIDSRGTEAFF.

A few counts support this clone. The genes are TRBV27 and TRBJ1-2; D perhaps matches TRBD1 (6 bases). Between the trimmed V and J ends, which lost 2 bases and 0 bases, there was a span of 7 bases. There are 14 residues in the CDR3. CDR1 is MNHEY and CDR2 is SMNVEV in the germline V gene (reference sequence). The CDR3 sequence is CASSLQGSNYGYTF. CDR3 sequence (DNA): TGTGCCAGCAGTTTACAGGGGTCTAACTATGGCTACACCTTC.